The 24 T cell receptor beta chains below come from one sample, sequenced in a study of regulatory T cells in long-lasting Graves disease. Time point described: newly diagnosed GD, antithyroid drugs for less than 3 months. The TCR library was made from RNA that had been extracted from PBMCs in TRIzol. The TCR beta library used iRepertoire HTBI primers with Arm-PCR amplification of CDR3. TCRdb used MiXCR to reprocess the multiplex PCR reads, holding one entry per CDR3 protein. The sample records fewer than 550,000 distinct CDR3 sequences, roughly a sixth being singletons. The sample was also reused in another study, on T cells in Graves' hyperthyroidism and ophthalmopathy.

The specimen comprised peripheral blood mononuclear cells (PBMCs), sampled at new diagnosis, from a patient treated with antithyroid drugs. The receptor source for this set is a middle-aged woman with Graves disease.

This clonotype was seen more than once but under ten times. The germline gene is not matched at one end of the junction; a read error may be the cause. J is TRBJ1-6 and V is TRBV7-6; D is uncertain. The CDR3 has 13 residues. CDR1 is SGHVS and CDR2 is FNYEAQ in the germline V gene. CDR3: CASSLSSNSPLHF. CDR3 nucleotides: TGTGCCAGCAGCCTCTCCTCTAATTCACCCCTCCACTTT.

Remarks on this clonotype: A read error may be the cause here, since a much bigger clone is one base away. V gene TRBV11-2 combines with J gene TRBJ1-2; D is unresolved. Germline loops: CDR1 SGHAT, CDR2 FQNNGV. This CDR3 has 13 amino acids. V was clipped by 0 bases and J by 7 bases, with 9 bases between them. The CDR3 reads CASSLEDFSGYTF. The DNA of the CDR3 is TGTGCCAGCAGCTTAGAAGACTTCAGTGGCTACACCTTC.

Only a few counts were recorded for this clonotype. The V call is TRBV19, the J call TRBJ2-7, with D tentatively TRBD1 (5 bases). CDR3 length: 15 residues. V was clipped by 1 base and J by 2 bases, with 12 bases between them. CDR1 and CDR2 (germline): LNHDA, SQIVND (reference sequence). The CDR3 region has the DNA TGTGCCAGTAGTATAGCGGGCGCAGGGACCTACGAGCAGTACTTC. Amino acids: CASSIAGAGTYEQYF.

The V call is TRBV20-1, the J call TRBJ2-5, with D possibly TRBD2 on 7 matching bases. V dropped 6 bases and J dropped 2 bases, with 10 bases sitting between them. This CDR3 has 12 amino acids. Germline CDR1 DFQATT, CDR2 SNEGSKA (reference sequence). This CDR3 is CSAAGAQETQYF. CDR3 DNA: TGCAGTGCGGCGGGGGCACAAGAGACCCAGTACTTC.

This clonotype was counted at least ten times. The chain links TRBV10-3 to TRBJ2-7; D is uncertain. Trimming pared 0 bases from V and 3 bases from J, leaving 6 bases between. CDR3 length equals 13 residues. Per the germline V gene, CDR1 is ENHRY and CDR2 is SYGVKD. CDR3 sequence (DNA): TGTGCCATCAGTGAGTCGCCTTTCTACGAGCAGTACTTC. Translation: CAISESPFYEQYF.

This clonotype was picked up a small number of times. The chain links TRBV12-3 or TRBV12-4 to TRBJ1-5; D is undetermined. With 8 bases removed from V and 4 bases from J, the gap between germline ends came to 3 bases. There are 10 residues in the CDR3. The CDR3 DNA reads as TGTGCCAGCCATAATCAGCCCCAGCATTTT. Protein: CASHNQPQHF.

CDR3 sequence: CASSGPTASGYGYTF. The CDR3 DNA is TGTGCCAGCAGTGGCCCGACAGCCAGTGGCTATGGCTACACCTTC. The V and J genes are TRBV25-1 and TRBJ1-2; tentative D call: TRBD1 (5 bases). The CDR3 is 15 amino acids. The germline CDR1 and CDR2 sequences are MGHDK and SYGVNS. Trimming took 4 bases from V and 4 from J, leaving 16 bases between them.

The rearrangement joins TRBV28 to TRBJ1-5, with 9 bases matching TRBD1. V lost 5 bases and J lost 4; bases outside the gene matches: 6. Germline V gene data show CDR1 as MDHEN and CDR2 as SYDVKM. The CDR3 spans 15 residues. In nucleotides, the CDR3 is TGTGCCAGCAGTCTCCGACAGGGGGGAAATCAGCCCCAGCATTTT. This sequence encodes CASSLRQGGNQPQHF.

Turning to this clonotype: A much larger clone differs from this one at a single base, so this may be a read error. The CDR3 carries no conserved terminal phenylalanine or tryptophan, so it likely arises from a read error. The chain has TRBV7-9 and TRBJ2-7; TRBD1 is a possible D gene (5 bases). The length of the CDR3 is 14 residues. Germline values: CDR1 SEHNR, CDR2 FQNEAQ (reference sequence). V was trimmed by 5 bases and J by 2 bases, leaving 13 bases between them. CDR3 region: CASSPAGRTYEQYS. In DNA form, the CDR3 reads TGTGCCAGCAGCCCCGCAGGGCGCACCTACGAGCAGTACTCC.

This rearrangement joins TRBV6-4 to TRBJ2-7; TRBD1 aligns across 7 bases. CDR1 is MRHNA and CDR2 is SNTAGT in the germline V gene. The V and J ends lost 6 bases and 0 bases, in that order; junction bases with no gene match: 11. The CDR3 length is 16 residues. The CDR3, as DNA: TGTGCCAGCAGGCCAGGGACAGAAAAAACCTCCTACGAGCAGTACTTC. It yields the protein CASRPGTEKTSYEQYF.

This clonotype was counted a single time. The gene calls are TRBV15 and TRBJ2-1; TRBD1 agrees at 10 bases. Germline CDR1 and CDR2: LNHNV and YYDKDF (reference sequence). The CDR3 is 16 amino acids. V gave up 2 bases and J gave up 2 bases; unmatched junction bases: 3. CDR3 sequence reads: CATSRTGTGAYNEQFF. CDR3 nucleotide sequence: TGTGCCACCAGCAGAACCGGGACAGGGGCCTACAATGAGCAGTTCTTC.

In this sample, this clonotype turned up many times. At one boundary the junction diverges from the germline segment, which might be a read error. The chain employs TRBV2 and TRBJ1-4; tentatively, D is TRBD1 (5 bases). CDR1 SNHLY and CDR2 FYNNEI come from the germline V gene. The CDR3 sequence is 15 residues long. The chain's CDR3 is CTSRRDGATNEKLFF. CDR3 nucleotide sequence: TGTACCAGCAGGCGGGACGGTGCAACTAATGAAAAACTGTTTTTT. Complete variable domain (other parts from reference TRBV2 and TRBJ1-4): EPEVTQTPSHQVTQMGQEVILRCVPISNHLYFYWYRQILGQKVEFLVSFYNNEISEKSEIFDDQFSVERPDGSNFTLKIRSTKLEDSAMYFCTSRRDGATNEKLFFGSGTQLSVL.

The chain combines TRBV27 with TRBJ2-1, with TRBD2 matching 11 bases. The V gene's germline CDR1 is MNHEY and CDR2 SMNVEV (reference sequence). After removal of 3 bases from V and 3 bases from J, the junction contained 1 base not matched to a gene. The CDR3 is made up of 15 amino acids. The CDR3 loop is CASSFGLAGYNEQFF. In DNA, the CDR3 is TGTGCCAGCAGTTTCGGACTAGCGGGCTACAATGAGCAGTTCTTC.

The chain is built from TRBV6-5 and TRBJ2-3, with D tentatively TRBD2 (6 bases). Germline CDR1 MNHEY, CDR2 SVGAGI. V was cut by 2 bases and J by 0 bases, with 9 bases left in between. This CDR3 comprises 15 residues. CDR3 coding DNA: TGTGCCAGCAGTTACGCGGGGTCTAGCACAGATACGCAGTATTTT. Encoded protein: CASSYAGSSTDTQYF.

This clonotype was counted at least ten times. V is TRBV20-1 and J is TRBJ1-6; TRBD1 agrees at 9 bases. The CDR3 runs 17 residues. Losses at the gene ends were 0 bases for V and 9 bases for J; bases not matched to a gene: 12. Germline-derived CDR1 and CDR2 are DFQATT and SNEGSKA (reference sequence). CDR3 nucleotides: TGCAGTGCTAGAGATGTCCCGGGACAGGGCGGCGGTTCACCCCTCCACTTT. Amino acids: CSARDVPGQGGGSPLHF.

Many counts were recorded for this clonotype. This rearrangement joins TRBV28 to TRBJ1-1; D unclear. The ends were cut back, 6 bases at V and 5 bases at J, with 13 bases in the middle. CDR3 length: 13 residues. Germline V CDR1 and CDR2: MDHEN, SYDVKM. The CDR3 here is CASREGLLTEAFF. For the CDR3, the DNA is TGTGCCAGCAGGGAAGGTCTCCTAACTGAAGCTTTCTTT.

This clonotype has a count of ten or more. CDR3 residues: CASSPTTGDLNTEAFF. DNA for the CDR3: TGCGCCAGCAGCCCGACGACAGGGGACCTTAACACTGAAGCTTTCTTT. This chain joins TRBV5-1 and TRBJ1-1, with 8 bases lining up with TRBD1. With V trimmed by 4 bases and J by 2 bases, 10 bases remained unmatched. Germline lookup yields CDR1 SGHRS and CDR2 YFSETQ. CDR3 size: 16 residues.

The chain links TRBV5-1 to TRBJ2-3; D is unresolved. Germline V gene sequence: CDR1 SGHRS, CDR2 YFSETQ. Trimming stripped 4 bases from V and 0 bases from J, with 6 bases between. CDR3 length: 13 residues. CDR3 nucleotide sequence: TGCGCCAGCAGCGTGGAGAGCACAGATACGCAGTATTTT. Translation: CASSVESTDTQYF.

This clonotype was seen many times. This sequence joins TRBV3-1 and TRBJ2-3; no firm D call. CDR3 length: 15 amino acids. Trimming removed 2 bases from V and 0 bases from J, with 9 bases in between. Germline CDR1 and CDR2: LGHDT and YNNKEL (reference sequence). CDR3 sequence reads: CASSQTDGSTDTQYF. Here the CDR3 DNA reads TGTGCCAGCAGCCAAACCGACGGTAGCACAGATACGCAGTATTTT.

At least ten counts were recorded for this clonotype. This rearrangement joins TRBV20-1 to TRBJ2-5; D possibly corresponds to TRBD1 (6 bases). Germline-derived CDR1 and CDR2 are DFQATT and SNEGSKA (reference sequence). The CDR3 is 15 amino acids. Trimming pared 5 bases from V and 3 bases from J, leaving 19 bases between. Written as DNA, the CDR3 is TGCAGTGCTCCGCCCGGTCAGGGGCGGAAAGAGACCCAGTACTTC. Amino acid sequence: CSAPPGQGRKETQYF.

This clonotype has at least ten counts. This chain connects TRBV2 to TRBJ2-7; D gene uncertain. V lost 6 bases to trimming and J lost 3 bases, with 6 bases between them. CDR3 length equals 11 residues. CDR1 and CDR2 (germline): SNHLY, FYNNEI. The CDR3 DNA follows: TGTGCCAGCAGCGCTGTCTACGAGCAGTACTTC. Protein sequence: CASSAVYEQYF.

The chain carries TRBV2 and TRBJ1-4, with D maybe TRBD1 (5 bases). Germline V gene lookup returns CDR1 SNHLY and CDR2 FYNNEI. V dropped 0 bases and J dropped 8 bases, with 13 bases sitting between them. This CDR3 spans 15 amino acids. The CDR3: CASSEAPRVGEKLFF. Here the CDR3 DNA reads TGTGCCAGCAGTGAAGCGCCCAGGGTCGGGGAAAAACTGTTTTTT.

This clonotype was picked up many times. The chain carries TRBV28 and TRBJ1-2; D gene ambiguous. Trimming left V 2 bases short and J 3 bases short, with 7 bases between. The CDR3 has 13 amino acids. Germline lookup yields CDR1 MDHEN and CDR2 SYDVKM. CDR3 bases: TGTGCCAGCAGTTTAGGTTCAGACTATGGCTACACCTTC. Translation gives CASSLGSDYGYTF.

This clonotype was counted at least ten times. The chain joins TRBV2 to TRBJ2-3, with TRBD2 matching 8 bases. There are 16 residues in the CDR3. After removal of 10 bases from V and 0 bases from J, the junction contained 12 bases not matched to a gene. Germline V gene data show CDR1 as SNHLY and CDR2 as FYNNEI. The CDR3 region has the DNA TGTGCCATCCAGGGGTTAGCGGGGCTTAGCACAGATACGCAGTATTTT. Protein: CAIQGLAGLSTDTQYF.